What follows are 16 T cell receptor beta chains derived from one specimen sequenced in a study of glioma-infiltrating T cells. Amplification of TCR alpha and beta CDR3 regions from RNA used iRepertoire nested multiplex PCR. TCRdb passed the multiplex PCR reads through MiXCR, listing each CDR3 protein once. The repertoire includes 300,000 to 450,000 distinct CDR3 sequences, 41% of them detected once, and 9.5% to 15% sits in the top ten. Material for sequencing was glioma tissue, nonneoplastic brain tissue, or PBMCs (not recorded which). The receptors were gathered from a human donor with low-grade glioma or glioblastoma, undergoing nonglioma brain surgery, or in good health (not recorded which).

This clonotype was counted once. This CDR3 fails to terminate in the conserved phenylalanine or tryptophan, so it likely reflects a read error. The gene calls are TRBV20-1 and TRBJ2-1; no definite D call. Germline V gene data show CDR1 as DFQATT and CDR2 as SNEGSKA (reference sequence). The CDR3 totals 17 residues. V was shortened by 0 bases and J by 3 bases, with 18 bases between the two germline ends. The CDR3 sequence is CSARDSTQWLDYNEQFS. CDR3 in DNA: TGCAGTGCTAGAGATTCAACCCAGTGGCTAGACTACAATGAGCAGTTCTCC.

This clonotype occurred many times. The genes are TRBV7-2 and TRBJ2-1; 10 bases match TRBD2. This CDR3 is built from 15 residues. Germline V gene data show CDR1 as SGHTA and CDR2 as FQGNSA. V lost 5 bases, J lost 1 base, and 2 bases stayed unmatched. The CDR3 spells CASSKLAGSYNEQFF. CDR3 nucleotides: TGTGCCAGCAGCAAACTAGCGGGGTCCTACAATGAGCAGTTCTTC.

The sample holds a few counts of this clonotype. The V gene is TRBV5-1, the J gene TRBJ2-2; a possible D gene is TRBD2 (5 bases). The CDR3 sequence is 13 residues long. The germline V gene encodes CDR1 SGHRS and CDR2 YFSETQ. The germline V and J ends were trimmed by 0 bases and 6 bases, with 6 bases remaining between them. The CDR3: CASSLGTPGELFF. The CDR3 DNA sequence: TGCGCCAGCAGCTTGGGGACTCCCGGGGAGCTGTTTTTT.

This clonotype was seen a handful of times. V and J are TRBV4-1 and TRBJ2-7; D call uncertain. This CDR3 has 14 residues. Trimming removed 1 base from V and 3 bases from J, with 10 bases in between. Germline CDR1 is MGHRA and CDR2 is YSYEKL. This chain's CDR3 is CASSQALLDYEQYF. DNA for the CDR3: TGCGCCAGCAGCCAAGCTCTCCTTGACTACGAGCAGTACTTC.

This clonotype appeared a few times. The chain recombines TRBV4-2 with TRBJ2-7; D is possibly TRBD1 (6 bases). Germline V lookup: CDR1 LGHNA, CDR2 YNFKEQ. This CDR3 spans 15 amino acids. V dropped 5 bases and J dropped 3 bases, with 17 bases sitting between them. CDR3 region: CASSGGQTRIYEQYF. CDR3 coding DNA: TGTGCCAGCAGCGGGGGCCAAACGAGGATCTACGAGCAGTACTTC.

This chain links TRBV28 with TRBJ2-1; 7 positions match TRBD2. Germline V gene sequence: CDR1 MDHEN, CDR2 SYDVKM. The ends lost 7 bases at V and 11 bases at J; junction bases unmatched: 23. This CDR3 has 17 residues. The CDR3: CASTDLSPAGVGNKQFF. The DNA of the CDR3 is TGTGCCAGCACCGACCTCTCACCTGCGGGAGTAGGGAATAAGCAGTTCTTC.

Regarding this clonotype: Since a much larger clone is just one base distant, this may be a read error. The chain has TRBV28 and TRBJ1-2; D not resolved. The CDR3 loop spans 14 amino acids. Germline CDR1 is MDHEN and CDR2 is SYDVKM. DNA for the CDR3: TGTGACAGCACAACCCATTCGGGGAGCAATGGCTACACCTTC. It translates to CDSTTHSGSNGYTF.

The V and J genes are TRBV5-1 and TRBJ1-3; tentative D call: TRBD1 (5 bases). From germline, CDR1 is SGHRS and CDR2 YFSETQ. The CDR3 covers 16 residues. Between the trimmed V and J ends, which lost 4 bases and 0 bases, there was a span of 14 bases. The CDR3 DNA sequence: TGCGCCAGCAGCCCCCAGGGACTTCTCTCTGGAAACACCATATATTTT. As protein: CASSPQGLLSGNTIYF.

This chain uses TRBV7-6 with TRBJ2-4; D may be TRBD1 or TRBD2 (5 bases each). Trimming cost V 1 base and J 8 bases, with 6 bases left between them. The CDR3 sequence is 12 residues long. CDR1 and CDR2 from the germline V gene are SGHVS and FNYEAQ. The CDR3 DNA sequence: TGTGCCAGCAGCTTAGGGGACGACATTCAGTACTTC. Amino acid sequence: CASSLGDDIQYF. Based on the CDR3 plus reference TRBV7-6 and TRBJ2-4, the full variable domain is GAGVSQSPRYKVTKRGQDVALRCDPISGHVSLYWYRQALGQGPEFLTYFNYEAQQDKSGLPNDRFSAERPEGSISTLTIQRTEQRDSAMYRCASSLGDDIQYFGAGTRLSVL.

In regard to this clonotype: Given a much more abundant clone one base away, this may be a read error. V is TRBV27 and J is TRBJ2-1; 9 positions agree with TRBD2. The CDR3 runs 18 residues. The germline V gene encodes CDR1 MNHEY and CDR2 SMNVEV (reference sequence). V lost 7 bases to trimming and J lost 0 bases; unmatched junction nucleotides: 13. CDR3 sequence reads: CASNRDILAGSSYNEQFF. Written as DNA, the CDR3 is TGTGCCAGCAACCGGGACATACTAGCGGGCAGCTCCTACAATGAGCAGTTCTTC.

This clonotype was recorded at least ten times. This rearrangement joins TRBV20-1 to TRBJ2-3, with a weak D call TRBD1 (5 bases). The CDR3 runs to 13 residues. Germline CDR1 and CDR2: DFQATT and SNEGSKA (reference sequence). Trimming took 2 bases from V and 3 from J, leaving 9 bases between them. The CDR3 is CSARSPGTDTQYF. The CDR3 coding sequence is TGCAGTGCTAGATCACCAGGGACAGATACGCAGTATTTT.

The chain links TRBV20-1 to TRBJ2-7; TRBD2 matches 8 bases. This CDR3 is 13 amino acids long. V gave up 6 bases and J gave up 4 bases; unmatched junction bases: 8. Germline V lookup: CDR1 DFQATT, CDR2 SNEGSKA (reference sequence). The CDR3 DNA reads TGCAGTGCGGAGGGACTAGTATGGTACGAGCAGTACTTC. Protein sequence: CSAEGLVWYEQYF.

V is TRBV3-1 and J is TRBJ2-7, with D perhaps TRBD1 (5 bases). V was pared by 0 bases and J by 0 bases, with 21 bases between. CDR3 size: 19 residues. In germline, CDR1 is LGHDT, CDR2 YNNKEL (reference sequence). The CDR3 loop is CASSQDGWQGFGSSYEQYF. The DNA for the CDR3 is TGTGCCAGCAGCCAAGATGGGTGGCAGGGCTTCGGTAGCTCCTACGAGCAGTACTTC.

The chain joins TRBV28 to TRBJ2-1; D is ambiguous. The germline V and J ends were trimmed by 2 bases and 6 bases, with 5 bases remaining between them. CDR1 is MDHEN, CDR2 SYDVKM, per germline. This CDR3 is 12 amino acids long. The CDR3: CASSLAANEQFF. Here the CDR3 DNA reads TGTGCCAGCAGTTTAGCGGCCAATGAGCAGTTCTTC.

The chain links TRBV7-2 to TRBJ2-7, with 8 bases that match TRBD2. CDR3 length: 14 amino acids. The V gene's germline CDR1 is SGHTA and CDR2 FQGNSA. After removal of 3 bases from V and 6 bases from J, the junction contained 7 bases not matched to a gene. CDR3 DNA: TGTGCCAGCAGCTTTCGGGAGGGTAGGTCCGAGCAGTACTTC. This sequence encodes CASSFREGRSEQYF.

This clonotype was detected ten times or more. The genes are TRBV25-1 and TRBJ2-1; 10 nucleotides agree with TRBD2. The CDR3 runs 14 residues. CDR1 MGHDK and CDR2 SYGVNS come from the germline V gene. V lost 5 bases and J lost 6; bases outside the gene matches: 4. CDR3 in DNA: TGTGCCAGCAGTAACAGCGGGAGGGTCAATGAGCAGTTCTTC. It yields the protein CASSNSGRVNEQFF.